This T cell receptor (beta chain) was documented in a study of T cell responses to AZD1222 COVID-19 vaccine. Produced via immunoSEQ multiplex PCR; TCRdb's table is partial and in-frame only. The sample lists about 140,000 clones, approximately 92% seen once, with 1.6% in the top ten. Findings and caveats of the study: A rise in Spike-specific TCR breadth and depth followed two AZD1222 doses. Spike-spanning, vaccine-associated CD4 TCRs were dominant at 160-218 and 743-854. Among those given AZD1222, only five or six were seropositive at baseline.

A word on this clone: What it binds is not known. Other DNA sequences within the sample encode an identical CDR3.

This receptor was taken from an adult in good health. Sequencing used peripheral blood, obtained on day 0 of AZD1222 vaccination.

CDR3 residues: CASSQDRGRLPYGYTF. CDR3 nucleotides: TGCGCCAGCAGCCAAGATAGAGGACGGCTTCCCTATGGCTACACCTTC. The V and J genes are TRBV4-1 and TRBJ1-2; D gene uncertain. The germline V gene encodes CDR1 MGHRA and CDR2 YSYEKL. The V end was cut by 0 bases, the J end by 4 bases, with 15 bases between. The CDR3 is 16 residues long.